The clone carrying this T cell receptor (beta chain) came up many times. Its antigen is still unknown. This specimen belongs to a study of early T cells in non-severe SARS-CoV-2 infection. Study conclusions and caveats: Using VDJdb, the matching emphasized anti-spike CD8 responses while missing private and CD4 specificities.

The CDR3 has 14 amino acids. V lost 4 bases and J 3 bases, leaving 12 bases between the germline ends. Unique molecular identifiers were added to individual cDNA molecules. TCRdb ran MiXCR on the 5' RACE reads and lists one entry per CDR3 protein. This table holds fewer than 100,000 distinct CDR3 sequences, about 6.5% found once. The sequence derives from an adult who was a healthcare worker with PCR-confirmed SARS-CoV-2 infection or an uninfected control (not recorded which). Source material: whole blood. The chain combines TRBV6-7 with TRBJ2-5; D may be TRBD2 (5 bases). TRBV6-7 is classed as an ORF, of uncertain function. CDR3 sequence: CASSFAGLKETQYF. CDR3 in DNA: TGTGCCAGCAGTTTTGCGGGCCTAAAAGAGACCCAGTACTTC.